What follows describes a single T cell receptor (beta chain). Its antigen is unidentified. Original handling: Lowest detectable productive clonotype frequency was 2.59 x 10-5. TCRdb's copy holds only in-frame clones and misses some; the assay was immunoSEQ multiplex PCR. The V and J calls and the clone size are those of that table, but D and trimming were determined from the DNA. This table has 22,000 or so clones, 78% appearing once. This sample stems from a study of STAT5B mutations in CD4+ large granular lymphocyte leukemia. In the study overall: Among healthy donors, a particular HLA allele went with more CDR3 'QG' motifs.

The V gene's germline CDR1 is SGHAT and CDR2 FQNNGV. Trimming shortened V by 0 bases and J by 3 bases, and 12 bases separated the two germline ends. The CDR3 is 15 amino acids. Findings of the study overall: TRBV06-family usage was enriched in top patient clones (8/27) versus controls (2/35). About a quarter of private leukemic clonotypes occurred rarely in other patients' non-leukemic repertoires.

The V and J genes are TRBV11-2 and TRBJ2-7; weak D call: TRBD2 (6 bases). What was sequenced was CD4+ T cells from blood buffy coats. The source of this sequence is a human donor in good health. In DNA, the CDR3 is TGTGCCAGCAGCTTAGATCTTGGGCGGGGCTACGAGCAGTACTTC. Its protein product is CASSLDLGRGYEQYF.